This TCR beta chain was observed in a study of blood T cell repertoires in COVID-19 (dated by TCRdb to about 2020). About the full investigation: The collaborator samples originated in the United States, Italy and Spain and spanned the acute and convalescent phases of COVID-19. The prospective study material was composed of cDNA or gDNA derived from T cells, B-cell-depleted T cells, or PBMCs. Subjects who had been exposed to COVID-19, were actively infected with it, or had recovered from it provided the deeply sampled blood TCRbeta repertoires that made up the dataset. The repertoires were released in a freely available public database intended as a resource for research on the immune response to SARS-CoV-2. The samples were drawn from the first 160 participants of the ongoing ImmuneRACE study and from 1,254 subjects provided by 6 global collaborators. The sample metadata nearly always contained a de-identified subject ID, COVID-19 status, age in years and sex. Where available, HLA class I and class II types were taken from metadata supplied by the sample provider and were not determined by assay-based typing.

With respect to this clone: It lacks a known antigen. No qualities accompany the bases; no much larger clone lies one base away.

The immunoSEQ Assay, a bias-controlled multiplex PCR, was used to amplify TCRbeta CDR3 regions from genomic DNA. Turning to the authors' computational methods: The number of nucleated cells in each sample was estimated by amplification of reference gene primers within the assay. To quantify the absolute abundance of each unique TCRbeta CDR3 rearrangement, sequence reads were collapsed and filtered. For each sample, productive Simpson clonality was calculated by taking the square root of Simpson's diversity index across productive rearrangements. TCRdb re-hosts the immuneACCESS table, in-frame sequences only. Its copies lack some clones; in the studies checked, an unresolved V gene accounts for under half of them, and the cause for the rest is not known. V, J and clone size were drawn from that table, and D and trimming were deduced from the DNA. This sample lists about 310,000 clones; around 84% were detected once. The ten largest clones represent roughly 1.3% of the sample.

Whole blood was collected in K2EDTA tubes by collaborating institutions according to the institutions' own protocols. For TCRbeta analysis, collaborators shipped samples as frozen whole blood, isolated PBMCs, or DNA extracted from either of those sample types. Results the study describes overall, beyond this receptor: The amount of clinical and demographic metadata varied by source and participant and was provided uncurated.

The junction carries 7 bases between V and J, which are trimmed by 1 base and 9 bases respectively. The CDR3, cysteine through phenylalanine, is 12 amino acids long. CDR3 DNA only is kept here, 36 bases in frame from base 1. In the germline V gene, CDR1 corresponds to SGHDN and CDR2 to FVKESK. The sample taken for sequencing was peripheral blood. Rearrangement joined TRBV14 to TRBJ2-1, with the identity of the D gene unclear. The clonotype was recovered from an older man with acute or convalescent COVID-19. The DNA sequence follows: TGTGCCAGCAGCCAAGCACTTAGTGAGCAGTTCTTC. Protein translation: CASSQALSEQFF.